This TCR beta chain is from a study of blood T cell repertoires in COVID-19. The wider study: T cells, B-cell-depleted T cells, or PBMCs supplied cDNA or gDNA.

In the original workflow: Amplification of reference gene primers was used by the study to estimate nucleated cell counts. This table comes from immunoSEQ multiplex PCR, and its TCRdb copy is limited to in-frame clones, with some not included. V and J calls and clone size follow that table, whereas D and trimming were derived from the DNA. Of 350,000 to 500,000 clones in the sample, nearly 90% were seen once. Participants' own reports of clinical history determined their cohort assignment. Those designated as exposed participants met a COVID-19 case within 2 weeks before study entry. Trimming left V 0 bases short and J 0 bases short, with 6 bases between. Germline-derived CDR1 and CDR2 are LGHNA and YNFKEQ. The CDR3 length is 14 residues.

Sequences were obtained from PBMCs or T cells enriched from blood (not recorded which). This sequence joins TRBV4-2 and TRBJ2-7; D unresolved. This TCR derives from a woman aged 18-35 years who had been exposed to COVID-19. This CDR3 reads CASSQDSNSYEQYF. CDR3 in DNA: TGTGCCAGCAGCCAAGATTCTAACTCCTACGAGCAGTACTTC.